A selection of T cell receptor beta chains follows, all from one sample in a study of cytomegalovirus exposure and HLA in healthy donors. The method was immunoSEQ multiplex PCR; TCRdb's version includes in-frame clones alone and lacks a portion of them. The data show more than 150,000 clones, 65% to 85% seen once. The sample consisted of PBMCs. All receptors derive from a woman aged 25 to 39 in good health and CMV-seropositive. Each CDR3 is given with its conserved first and last residue. Each record gives: V gene, clone size, D gene, J gene, CDR3 DNA, CDR3 protein. A D gene is named only where the DNA matches it firmly. Size values are once, few and many counts, or a class for expanded clones, and some rows have none.

TRBV5-1	NA	TRBD2	TRBJ2-5	TGCGCCAGCAGCACAGGACTAGCCGAAGAGACCCAGTACTTC	CASSTGLAEETQYF
TRBV5-5	NA	NA	TRBJ2-2	TGTGCCAGCAGCTTGACAGGGACCGGGGAGCTGTTTTTT	CASSLTGTGELFF
TRBV1	NA	NA	TRBJ2-2	TGCACCAGCAGCCAGGGTCCTAGTCCTCTATCCGGGGAGCTGTTTTTT	CTSSQGPSPLSGELFF
TRBV6-4	NA	NA	TRBJ1-1	TGTGCCACCGCACAGGGCTTTAACACTGAAGCTTTCTTT	CATAQGFNTEAFF
TRBV28	NA	TRBD1	TRBJ1-2	TGTGCCAGCAGTTTGTTGGACAGGGCCTTCTATGGCTACACCTTC	CASSLLDRAFYGYTF
TRBV7-9	few	TRBD2	TRBJ2-7	TGTGCCAGCAGCCCCGGGACTACTCCCTACGAGCAGTACTTC	CASSPGTTPYEQYF
TRBV5-1	few	NA	TRBJ2-2	TGCGCCAGCAGCTGGCTCCCGGGGAACAACGGGGAGCTGTTTTTT	CASSWLPGNNGELFF
TRBV6-5	NA	NA	TRBJ2-7	TGTGCCTCCCGTCGGGGCTACGAGCAGTACTTC	CASRRGYEQYF
TRBV6-5	NA	NA	TRBJ2-2	TGTGCCAGCAGTGGGGGCAGGTGGACCGGGGAGCTGTTTTTT	CASSGGRWTGELFF
TRBV14	NA	NA	TRBJ1-1	TGTGCCAGCAGCCACAAGACAGCGAACACTGAAGCTTTCTTT	CASSHKTANTEAFF
TRBV6-6	NA	TRBD2	TRBJ2-1	TGTGCCAGCAGTTCCAAAGCGGGAAACCGTAATGAGCAGTTCTTC	CASSSKAGNRNEQFF
TRBV6-5	NA	TRBD2	TRBJ2-7	TGTGCCACCGGGGGGGCGAGCTCCTACGAGCAGTACTTC	CATGGASSYEQYF
TRBV6-5	NA	NA	TRBJ1-2	TGTGCCAGCAGCACCCTCGACAGGCGGGTAGGCTACACCTTC	CASSTLDRRVGYTF
TRBV28	NA	TRBD1	TRBJ2-3	TGTGCCAGTACAACCGGGACAGGGGAAACAGATACGCAGTATTTT	CASTTGTGETDTQYF
TRBV7-7	NA	TRBD2	TRBJ2-5	TGTGCTAGCAGCTTTAGTCTAGCGGGAGACGGGACCCAGTACTTC	CASSFSLAGDGTQYF
TRBV5-1	NA	NA	TRBJ1-1	TGCGCCAGCAAACGTGAGGCTGAAGCTTTCTTT	CASKREAEAFF
TRBV19	NA	TRBD1	TRBJ1-6	TGTGCCAGTAGTACAGGGACAGGCCGAAATTCACCCCTCCACTTT	CASSTGTGRNSPLHF
TRBV6-1	NA	TRBD2	TRBJ2-2	TGTGCCAGCAGTGAACCAGCGGGAGCCCTTGGGGAGCTGTTTTTT	CASSEPAGALGELFF
TRBV19	NA	TRBD2	TRBJ2-1	TGTGCCAGTACACCCGGGACTAGCGGTCTCAATGAGCAGTTCTTC	CASTPGTSGLNEQFF
TRBV6-5	few	TRBD1	TRBJ1-5	TGTGCCAGCAGCGACAGGGGCGATCAGCCCCAGCATTTT	CASSDRGDQPQHF
TRBV5-8	NA	NA	TRBJ1-1	TGTGCCAGCAGCTTGGTACAGGGAACTGAAGCTTTCTTT	CASSLVQGTEAFF
TRBV5-1	NA	NA	TRBJ1-1	TGCGCCAGCAGGAATGACAGACTGAACACTGAAGCTTTCTTT	CASRNDRLNTEAFF
TRBV20-1	NA	NA	TRBJ2-7	TGCAGTGCTTTGCTAGCGGAGCAGTACTTC	CSALLAEQYF
TRBV7-6	NA	NA	TRBJ2-6	TGTGCCAGCAGCCTCCCCGGCTCTGGGGCCAACGTCCTGACTTTC	CASSLPGSGANVLTF
TRBV4-2	NA	TRBD2	TRBJ2-5	TGTGCCAGCAGCCAAGAACAGCGGGAGGTAGAGACCCAGTACTTC	CASSQEQREVETQYF
TRBV5-1	NA	NA	TRBJ1-2	TGCGCCAGCAGCTTGCGAGAGGGAGGAGCGACTGGCTACACCTTC	CASSLREGGATGYTF
TRBV28	NA	TRBD1	TRBJ2-5	TGTGCCAGCAGCAGGGGACAGGGCTGGGAGACCCAGTACTTC	CASSRGQGWETQYF
TRBV5-5	once	NA	TRBJ1-3	TGTGCCAGCAGCCTACTTGCAACAGGTGGGAACACCATATATTTT	CASSLLATGGNTIYF
TRBV19	once	TRBD1	TRBJ1-1	TGTGCCAGTAGTGGACAGGGGGCTGTTGCTGAAGCTTTCTTT	CASSGQGAVAEAFF
TRBV19	NA	TRBD1	TRBJ1-2	TGTGCCAGTAGTATAGCCCGGGACAGTTCCTATGGCTACACCTTC	CASSIARDSSYGYTF
TRBV28	NA	NA	TRBJ2-7	TGTGCCAGCACCAATAGTGTCTACGAGCAGTACTTC	CASTNSVYEQYF
TRBV19	NA	NA	TRBJ1-5	TGTGCCACTAGGGAAGGGGCCCCCCCCCATCAGCCCCAGCATTTT	CATREGAPPHQPQHF
TRBV2	NA	TRBD2	TRBJ2-7	TGTGCCAGCAGTGCTTTCTGGGAGGGTTTCTACGAGCAGTACTTC	CASSAFWEGFYEQYF
TRBV18	NA	NA	TRBJ2-5	TGTGCCAGCTCCCCGGAGAGAGAGACCCAGTACTTC	CASSPERETQYF
TRBV28	few	NA	TRBJ2-1	TGTGCCAGCAAAGGGGGGGCGCTTAGATATGAGCAGTTCTTC	CASKGGALRYEQFF
TRBV4-3	once	NA	TRBJ2-1	TGCGCCAGCAGCCATGGGGGCGATATCAATGAGCAGTTCTTC	CASSHGGDINEQFF
TRBV4-2	few	NA	TRBJ1-2	TGTGCCAGCAGCCAAATCCGGGGGGGGGAGGCTGGCTACACCTTC	CASSQIRGGEAGYTF
TRBV7-3	NA	NA	TRBJ1-1	TGTGCCAGCAGCTTAAACGGGTTGAACACTGAAGCTTTCTTT	CASSLNGLNTEAFF
TRBV2	once	NA	TRBJ2-7	TGTGCCAGCAACCAGGGGTTCTACGAGCAGTACTTC	CASNQGFYEQYF
TRBV6-1	NA	NA	TRBJ1-5	TGTGCCAGCAGTGAATGGGGCAGGAATAGCAATCAGCCCCAGCATTTT	CASSEWGRNSNQPQHF
TRBV4-1	NA	TRBD2	TRBJ2-3	TGCGCCAGCAGCCTCCGAAGCGGGGGTTCTAGCACAGATACGCAGTATTTT	CASSLRSGGSSTDTQYF
TRBV20-1	NA	NA	TRBJ2-3	TGCAGTGCTAGCCTCACAGATACGCAGTATTTT	CSASLTDTQYF
TRBV6-5	NA	TRBD1	TRBJ1-1	TGTGCCAGCAGTACACAGGGGGGACGGACTGAGGCTTTCTTT	CASSTQGGRTEAFF
TRBV5-1	NA	NA	TRBJ2-5	TGCGCCAGCAGCATCCGAGGGGGTTTTAGTCACCAAGAGACCCAGTACTTC	CASSIRGGFSHQETQYF
TRBV5-6	NA	NA	TRBJ1-2	TGTGCCAGCAGCCCGACGGGGGGTAGCTATGGCTACACCTTC	CASSPTGGSYGYTF
TRBV6-5	NA	TRBD1	TRBJ2-1	TGTGCCAGCAGCCGAGGGGGCGCGGACAATGAGCAGTTCTTC	CASSRGGADNEQFF
TRBV9	NA	NA	TRBJ1-1	TGTGCCAGCAGCGCGCTCTATCAATCCTGGGAAGCTTTCTTT	CASSALYQSWEAFF
TRBV19	NA	NA	TRBJ1-3	TGTGCCAGTGGAACAGGGACGTCGGGAAACACCATATATTTT	CASGTGTSGNTIYF
TRBV7-2	NA	NA	TRBJ2-1	TGTGCCAGCAGCTTCCGCTGGGAGAAGTACAATGAGCAGTTCTTC	CASSFRWEKYNEQFF